This record covers a single T cell receptor (beta chain). What it binds is unknown. In the study's own analysis: A distant-metastasis classifier for papillary thyroid cancer was built using CDR3 differences across clinicopathological groups. With MiXCR, TCRdb called clones anew from the PCR reads. In this record, the V and J calls reflect TCRdb's handling and not the investigators' own analysis. Of 13,000 to 15,000 clones in the sample, 25% to 30% were seen once. The V segment lost 3 bases and the J segment 13 bases; nucleotides outside the gene matches: 12. Germline values: CDR1 MNHEY, CDR2 SMNVEV (reference sequence). The CDR3 runs 14 residues. These data belong to a study of metastatic and nonmetastatic thyroid tumors. Study details: Repertoire comparisons spanned blood and tumor or nodule tissue from malignant and benign thyroid patients.

The study's findings and limits: In both blood and tumor samples, TCR beta diversity was reported significantly higher for malignant than benign nodules.

Thyroid surgery was performed in patients who had received no treatment beforehand. The specimen was tumor tissue. This TCR derives from a male donor with papillary thyroid cancer or a benign thyroid nodule (not recorded which). Some clones in this sample may be carry-over from other donors' samples. The rearrangement joins TRBV27 to TRBJ1-1, with 9 positions matching TRBD1. The CDR3 DNA sequence: TGTGCCAGCAGTTTGGGGACAGGGCACACTGACGATTTCTTT. This sequence encodes CASSLGTGHTDDFF.